The 31 T cell receptor beta chains below all came from one sample that was sequenced in a study of cytomegalovirus exposure and HLA in healthy donors. It was with 60 Vbeta and 13 Jbeta primers that the PCR ran. Only in-frame clones appear in the TCRdb table, and some are missing; sequencing was by immunoSEQ multiplex PCR. The table lists 180,000 or so clones, around 81% of them singletons. The specimen sequenced was PBMCs. The receptors derive from a woman younger than 30 in good health and CMV-seropositive.

V usage is TRBV7-9 and J usage is TRBJ1-1; the D is unclear. This CDR3 is 13 amino acids long. Germline CDR1 reads SEHNR; CDR2 reads FQNEAQ (reference sequence). Trimming stripped 1 base from V and 7 bases from J, with 10 bases between. The CDR3 DNA is TGTGCCAGCAGCTTAGGTTGGCAGTTTGAAGCTTTCTTT. Translation gives CASSLGWQFEAFF.

V gene TRBV4-3 combines with J gene TRBJ2-5, with 9 bases aligning to TRBD1. The end of the DNA aligns better with TRBJ2-7, so the J call may be wrong. The germline V gene encodes CDR1 LGHNA and CDR2 YSLEER. The CDR3 is 19 amino acids. DNA of the CDR3: TGCGCCAGCAGCCGCCACCCAGAACAGACAGGGGGTTATCAATACGAGCAGTACTTC. It codes for CASSRHPEQTGGYQYEQYF.

This chain links TRBV9 with TRBJ1-1, with unresolved D. V was clipped by 3 bases and J by 0 bases, with 12 bases between them. Germline V gene lookup returns CDR1 SGDLS and CDR2 YYNGEE. The CDR3 length is 15 residues. CDR3 sequence: CASSASIEVNTEAFF. CDR3 nucleotide sequence: TGTGCCAGCAGCGCCTCAATTGAGGTGAACACTGAAGCTTTCTTT.

The chain uses TRBV7-9 and TRBJ2-2; 11 bases are a match to TRBD2. Trimming at V came to 8 bases and at J to 0 bases, leaving 8 bases not matched to a gene. Per the germline V gene, CDR1 is SEHNR and CDR2 is FQNEAQ (reference sequence). The length of the CDR3 is 17 residues. CDR3 sequence (DNA): TGTGCCAGCGCGGGACTAGCGGCCACCGCGAACACCGGGGAGCTGTTTTTT. This gives the protein CASAGLAATANTGELFF.

A single count supports this clone. Additional DNA sequences in this sample encode the identical CDR3. The gene calls are TRBV6-1 and TRBJ2-7, with 7 bases lining up with TRBD1. V lost 1 base, J lost 0 bases, and 0 bases stayed unmatched. CDR3 size: 14 residues. Germline CDR1 and CDR2: MNHNS and SASEGT. The CDR3 nucleotides read TGTGCCAGCAGTGAAGGGGACAGCTCCTACGAGCAGTACTTC. It specifies CASSEGDSSYEQYF.

This clone was picked up one time. V and J are TRBV6-1 and TRBJ1-5; perhaps TRBD1 as D (6 bases). CDR3 size: 13 residues. CDR1 and CDR2 (germline): MNHNS, SASEGT. V was cut by 4 bases and J by 7 bases, with 11 bases left in between. CDR3: CASSVQGSQPQHF. The CDR3 DNA is TGTGCCAGCAGTGTCCAGGGGTCCCAGCCCCAGCATTTT.

The DNA of the CDR3 is TGTGCCAGCATCACGGACAGGCCCTACAATGAGCAGTTCTTC. This codes for CASITDRPYNEQFF. The chain is built from TRBV7-9 and TRBJ2-1; 7 bases map to TRBD1. This CDR3 has 14 residues. The V gene end was trimmed by 7 bases and the J gene end by 2 bases; junction bases not matched to a gene: 5. The V gene's germline CDR1 is SEHNR and CDR2 FQNEAQ (reference sequence).

This clone appeared once. V and J are TRBV7-2 and TRBJ2-1, with 8 nucleotides matching TRBD2. Germline CDR1 SGHTA, CDR2 FQGNSA. The V segment lost 0 bases and the J segment 7 bases; nucleotides outside the gene matches: 8. The CDR3 covers 16 residues. This CDR3 reads CASSLAGTRASNEQFF. The CDR3 region has the DNA TGTGCCAGCAGCTTAGCGGGGACTAGAGCGAGTAATGAGCAGTTCTTC. Full variable domain (rest looked up from reference TRBV7-2 and TRBJ2-1): GAGVSQSPSNKVTEKGKDVELRCDPISGHTALYWYRQSLGQGLEFLIYFQGNSAPDKSGLPSDRFSAERTGGSVSTLTIQRTQQEDSAVYLCASSLAGTRASNEQFFGPGTRLTVL.

The rearrangement uses TRBV19 and TRBJ1-6, with no clear D. CDR1 and CDR2 (germline): LNHDA, SQIVND (reference sequence). Trimming pared 3 bases from V and 0 bases from J, leaving 9 bases between. This CDR3 region has 16 residues. Written as DNA, the CDR3 is TGTGCCAGTAGTATCCCCCGCAGCTCCTATAATTCACCCCTCCACTTT. It codes for CASSIPRSSYNSPLHF.

This clone has a handful of counts. This rearrangement joins TRBV4-1 to TRBJ2-7; 7 nucleotides align to TRBD2. The trim removed 0 bases at V and 2 bases at J, leaving 4 bases unmatched. The CDR3 totals 15 residues. CDR1 is MGHRA and CDR2 is YSYEKL in the germline V gene. In nucleotides, the CDR3 is TGCGCCAGCAGCCAAGATCTAGCGGCTGCCTACGAGCAGTACTTC. Translating gives CASSQDLAAAYEQYF.

The chain links TRBV5-5 to TRBJ2-3; possibly TRBD1 for D (6 bases). This CDR3 spans 16 amino acids. Per germline, CDR1 SGHKS and CDR2 YYEKEE (reference sequence). The V gene lost 6 bases and the J gene lost 3 bases, with 20 bases spanning the gap. In DNA form, the CDR3 reads TGTGCCAGCACCGAATCGGCCAGGGGCCCTACAGATACGCAGTATTTT. Amino acids: CASTESARGPTDTQYF.

This clone has just one count. V and J are TRBV28 and TRBJ1-1; maybe TRBD1 (5 bases). Deletions cut 3 bases from V and 8 bases from J, with 13 bases between. The CDR3 consists of 13 residues. The germline V gene encodes CDR1 MDHEN and CDR2 SYDVKM. DNA of the CDR3: TGTGCCAGCAGTTTCGGGCGGGGACGGGAAGCTTTCTTT. The encoded protein is CASSFGRGREAFF.

The rearrangement links TRBV11-1 to TRBJ2-3; the D gene is possibly TRBD2 (6 bases). The CDR3 covers 16 residues. CDR1 SGHAT and CDR2 FQDESV come from the germline V gene (reference sequence). V lost 5 bases and J 0 bases, leaving 15 bases between the germline ends. CDR3 coding DNA: TGTGCCAGCAGCCGCCGGACTAACCCTAGCACAGATACGCAGTATTTT. Protein: CASSRRTNPSTDTQYF.

V usage is TRBV5-4 and J usage is TRBJ2-1, with 11 bases fitting TRBD1. The junction had 6 bases not matched to a gene; V was cut back by 4 bases and J by 3 bases. The germline V gene has CDR1 SGHNT and CDR2 YYREEE (reference sequence). The CDR3 covers 16 residues. CDR3 protein: CASSAPGTGGYNEQFF. The CDR3 region has the DNA TGTGCCAGCAGCGCGCCCGGGACAGGGGGCTACAATGAGCAGTTCTTC.

The chain joins TRBV18 to TRBJ1-2; 8 bases align to TRBD1. V was pared by 8 bases and J by 3 bases, with 2 bases of the junction left unmatched. CDR1 and CDR2 (germline): KGHSH, LQKENI. The CDR3 runs 12 residues. The CDR3 here is CASQGADYGYTF. In nucleotides, the CDR3 is TGTGCCAGCCAGGGGGCGGACTATGGCTACACCTTC. The full variable domain, rest sourced from reference TRBV18 and TRBJ1-2, is NAGVMQNPRHLVRRRGQEARLRCSPMKGHSHVYWYRQLPEEGLKFMVYLQKENIIDESGMPKERFSAEFPKEGPSILRIQQVVRGDSAAYFCASQGADYGYTFGSGTRLTVV.

The CDR3 DNA reads as TGTGCCAGCAGTGATTGGGCATCAGGCTACGAGCAGTACTTC. Residues: CASSDWASGYEQYF. V usage is TRBV6-1 and J usage is TRBJ2-7, with D uncertain. The CDR3 covers 14 residues. Germline CDR1 reads MNHNS; CDR2 reads SASEGT. V was pared by 3 bases and J by 3 bases, with 12 bases between.

This chain connects TRBV29-1 to TRBJ2-7; 7 bases align to TRBD1. The ends lost 4 bases at V and 4 bases at J; junction bases unmatched: 16. CDR3 size: 16 residues. The germline gives CDR1 SQVTM, CDR2 ANQGSEA. Written as DNA, the CDR3 is TGCAGCGTTGCTGACAGGGCCTCCCAACTAGAATACGAGCAGTACTTC. Protein product: CSVADRASQLEYEQYF.

This clone was observed a single time. One junction end does not reproduce the germline sequence, and a read error may be involved. The chain employs TRBV7-7 and TRBJ2-1, with 10 bases fitting TRBD2. The CDR3 covers 15 residues. Germline V gene lookup returns CDR1 SSHAT and CDR2 FNYEAQ (reference sequence). The CDR3, as DNA: TGTGCTAGCAGCTTAGCGAGCGGGGGGGCCTATGAGCAGTTCTTC. Its translation is CASSLASGGAYEQFF.

The rearrangement links TRBV28 to TRBJ2-1, with 8 bases lining up with TRBD2. Germline trimming cut 5 bases from V and 4 bases from J; bases unmatched to any gene: 13. CDR1 is MDHEN and CDR2 is SYDVKM in the germline V gene. The CDR3 is 17 residues long. The CDR3 DNA follows: TGTGCCAGCAGTCCACCGAAGCGCGGGGGGCCTTACAATGAGCAGTTCTTC. It translates to CASSPPKRGGPYNEQFF.

This clone was seen a single time. This chain uses TRBV28 with TRBJ1-1; TRBD1 aligns across 8 bases. Losses at the gene ends were 3 bases for V and 5 bases for J; bases not matched to a gene: 8. The CDR3 runs to 15 residues. Per the germline V gene, CDR1 is MDHEN and CDR2 is SYDVKM. The CDR3 sequence is CASSLPGTGRTEAFF. In DNA, the CDR3 is TGTGCCAGCAGTTTGCCCGGGACAGGACGAACTGAAGCTTTCTTT.

V usage is TRBV28 and J usage is TRBJ1-1; possibly TRBD1 for D (6 bases). CDR3 length: 11 amino acids. Germline V gene lookup returns CDR1 MDHEN and CDR2 SYDVKM. V was pared by 6 bases and J by 10 bases, with 12 bases between. CDR3 nucleotides: TGTGCCAGCAGGTCGGTCAGGGGAGCTTTCTTT. As protein: CASRSVRGAFF.

The chain uses TRBV30 and TRBJ1-5; a weak D match, TRBD1 (6 bases). Trimming took off 5 bases at V and 4 bases at J, with 21 bases between the two ends. This CDR3 is built from 16 residues. Germline V lookup: CDR1 GTSNPN, CDR2 SVGIG (reference sequence). CDR3 sequence: CAWGEGRQDQNQPQHF. The CDR3 region has the DNA TGTGCCTGGGGGGAGGGGCGACAGGATCAGAATCAGCCCCAGCATTTT.

The chain employs TRBV30 and TRBJ2-5; 9 nucleotides align to TRBD1. The length of the CDR3 is 13 residues. In germline, CDR1 is GTSNPN, CDR2 SVGIG (reference sequence). The junction had 4 bases not matched to a gene; V was cut back by 4 bases and J by 4 bases. DNA of the CDR3: TGTGCCTGGAATTGGACAGGGGCAGAGACCCAGTACTTC. This codes for CAWNWTGAETQYF.

The chain joins TRBV13 to TRBJ1-1, with TRBD1 identical over 9 bases. The germline V gene has CDR1 PRHDT and CDR2 FYEKMQ (reference sequence). The CDR3 loop spans 17 amino acids. The V gene end was trimmed by 1 base and the J gene end by 3 bases; junction bases not matched to a gene: 9. Here the CDR3 DNA reads TGTGCCAGCAGCTTAGAGGGGACAGGGTTGGGGGACACTGAAGCTTTCTTT. Its translation: CASSLEGTGLGDTEAFF.

This clone has a handful of counts. The chain links TRBV4-2 to TRBJ1-5, with 9 positions matching TRBD1. The V gene's germline CDR1 is LGHNA and CDR2 YNFKEQ. CDR3 length: 15 amino acids. Unmatched junction bases numbered 7, after V lost 4 bases and J lost 6 bases. CDR3 sequence reads: CASSPGTGSGQPQHF. CDR3 bases: TGTGCCAGCAGCCCCGGGACAGGGTCAGGTCAGCCCCAGCATTTT.

CDR3 nucleotide sequence: TGTGCCAGCAGCCCGGGGACAGGCATAGAAGCTTTCTTT. Residues: CASSPGTGIEAFF. The chain links TRBV2 to TRBJ1-1, with TRBD1 matching over 8 bases. Germline-derived CDR1 and CDR2 are SNHLY and FYNNEI. The CDR3 has 13 amino acids. With 6 bases clipped from V and 8 bases from J, the junction kept 8 bases outside the gene matches.

The chain carries TRBV5-6 and TRBJ1-6; 7 bases are shared with TRBD1. The junction had 6 bases not matched to a gene; V was cut back by 8 bases and J by 7 bases. Per the germline V gene, CDR1 is SGHDT and CDR2 is YYEEEE. This CDR3 spans 13 amino acids. This chain's CDR3 is CASKGAINSPLHF. The CDR3 DNA follows: TGTGCCAGTAAGGGGGCGATCAATTCACCCCTCCACTTT. Full variable domain (missing parts from reference TRBV5-6 and TRBJ1-6): DAGVTQSPTHLIKTRGQQVTLRCSPKSGHDTVSWYQQALGQGPQFIFQYYEEEERQRGNFPDRFSGHQFPNYSSELNVNALLLGDSALYLCASKGAINSPLHFGNGTRLTVT.

J is TRBJ2-7 and V is TRBV27, with TRBD1 as a possible D gene (5 bases). Trimming stripped 5 bases from V and 3 bases from J, with 23 bases between. Germline V gives CDR1 MNHEY, CDR2 SMNVEV (reference sequence). The CDR3 extends over 17 amino acids. This CDR3 reads CASSLKPDSLPSYEQYF. Written as DNA, the CDR3 is TGTGCCAGCAGTCTAAAACCCGACAGCCTGCCAAGCTACGAGCAGTACTTC.

The genes are TRBV5-1 and TRBJ2-1, with D possibly matching TRBD1 (6 bases). The CDR3 consists of 16 residues. Germline loops: CDR1 SGHRS, CDR2 YFSETQ. Trimming removed 4 bases at V and 0 bases at J, with 14 bases between. This CDR3 is CASSRTGMSSYNEQFF. The CDR3, as DNA: TGCGCCAGCAGCCGAACAGGGATGAGCTCCTACAATGAGCAGTTCTTC.

The chain has TRBV2 and TRBJ1-1, with D possibly TRBD1 on 5 matching bases. Germline V gene lookup returns CDR1 SNHLY and CDR2 FYNNEI. Deletions cut 7 bases from V and 4 bases from J, with 16 bases between. The CDR3 runs 14 residues. The CDR3 region has the DNA TGTGCCAGCATCCCCCGGGGGGTCGGCACTGAAGCTTTCTTT. This encodes CASIPRGVGTEAFF.

V usage is TRBV4-1 and J usage is TRBJ2-4, with D maybe TRBD1 (6 bases). This CDR3 contains 13 residues. Germline V gene data show CDR1 as MGHRA and CDR2 as YSYEKL. V lost 7 bases to trimming and J lost 1 base, with 8 bases between them. This chain's CDR3 is CASKGGAKNIQYF. The CDR3 DNA is TGCGCCAGCAAAGGGGGTGCCAAAAACATTCAGTACTTC.